One sample yielded the 21 T cell receptor beta chains listed below, sequenced in a study of blood T cells in healthy people across ages (dated by TCRdb to about 2015). Libraries were built with 5' RACE. The second PCR ran for about 6 to 12 cycles and used a J-beta primer mix along with a sample-barcoded 5' primer. TCRdb trimmed the raw reads at Q25, called clones with MiXCR and kept productive beta chains. Merged by CDR3 protein, the rows form single entries marked with the most common genes and DNA. The sample profile shows roughly 1.9 million distinct CDR3 sequences; about two fifths of them were found once. The ten largest clones take up around 23% of the sample. The sequenced material came from blood. The receptors originated from a human donor in good health.

This chain uses TRBV9 with TRBJ2-3; D is ambiguous. Looked up from germline, CDR1 is SGDLS and CDR2 is YYNGEE. The CDR3 covers 13 residues. Trimming pared 0 bases from V and 5 bases from J, leaving 7 bases between. The CDR3 here is CASSVDFLDTQYF. CDR3 in DNA: TGTGCCAGCAGCGTAGATTTTCTAGATACGCAGTATTTT.

This clonotype has a handful of counts. The J gene is TRBJ2-1, the V gene TRBV12-3 or TRBV12-4; 8 bases are a match to TRBD2. The CDR3 is made up of 16 amino acids. Trimming at V came to 3 bases and at J to 5 bases, leaving 9 bases not matched to a gene. CDR3 residues: CASSFLSGGVNNEQFF. The CDR3 DNA follows: TGTGCCAGCAGTTTTTTGAGCGGGGGAGTCAACAATGAGCAGTTCTTC.

This clonotype was counted between two and nine times. The V gene is TRBV6-2 or TRBV6-3, the J gene TRBJ2-2, with D uncertain. The length of the CDR3 is 12 residues. Looked up from germline, CDR1 is MNHEY and CDR2 is SVGEGT. V lost 4 bases, J lost 6 bases, and 6 bases lay in between. CDR3 protein: CASSSDSGELFF. The CDR3 DNA sequence: TGTGCCAGCAGTTCGGATTCCGGGGAGCTGTTTTTT.

This clonotype was observed many times. As DNA, the CDR3 is TGCGCCAGCAGCCAAGCCGGGTCCCCCACCTACGAGCAGTACTTC. Translation: CASSQAGSPTYEQYF. V and J are TRBV4-1 and TRBJ2-7; D gene ambiguous. CDR1 and CDR2 (germline): MGHRA, YSYEKL. This CDR3 region has 15 residues. V lost 1 base to trimming and J lost 2 bases, with 12 bases between them.

This clonotype was observed a few times. The chain couples TRBV4-1 to TRBJ2-7; 11 bases align to TRBD1. The CDR3 sequence is 15 residues long. V lost 1 base, J lost 6 bases, and 5 bases stayed unmatched. Germline CDR1 and CDR2: MGHRA and YSYEKL. CDR3 sequence (DNA): TGCGCCAGCAGCCAAGGGGACAGGGGGGCTTCCGAGCAGTACTTC. This codes for CASSQGDRGASEQYF.

This clonotype appeared a single time. The junction and the germline gene differ at one end; a read error may be behind it. The V gene is TRBV7-9, the J gene TRBJ1-4; no clear D gene. Per germline, CDR1 SEHNR and CDR2 FQNEAQ (reference sequence). The CDR3 is made up of 13 amino acids. CDR3 amino acids: CAGSARRDEKLFF. In DNA form, the CDR3 reads TGTGCCGGCAGCGCCCGCAGAGATGAAAAACTGTTTTTT.

This clonotype was seen a single time. At one of its ends the junction is not consistent with the germline gene, which may arise from a read error. The chain is built from TRBV6-6 and TRBJ1-5; D is unresolved. Per the germline V gene, CDR1 is MNHNY and CDR2 is SVGAGI (reference sequence). The CDR3 loop spans 11 amino acids. This CDR3 is CTSSSGQPQHF. CDR3 sequence (DNA): TGTACCAGCAGCTCCGGGCAGCCCCAGCATTTT.

The chain joins TRBV20-1 to TRBJ1-2; 7 bases map to TRBD1. Germline CDR1 is DFQATT and CDR2 is SNEGSKA (reference sequence). This CDR3 region has 14 residues. V gave up 6 bases and J gave up 3 bases; unmatched junction bases: 10. The chain's CDR3 is CSALKGARDYGYTF. The CDR3 DNA sequence: TGCAGTGCCCTGAAGGGGGCGCGCGACTATGGCTACACCTTC.

In this sample, this clonotype turned up once. This chain connects TRBV20-1 to TRBJ2-6, with D possibly TRBD1 on 6 matching bases. Germline V gene data show CDR1 as DFQATT and CDR2 as SNEGSKA (reference sequence). The CDR3 is 20 residues long. V lost 4 bases to trimming and J lost 0 bases, with 25 bases between them. The CDR3 DNA follows: TGCAGTGCTACCAATTATCGGGACATCGGATTAAGCTCTGGGGCCAACGTCCTGACTTTC. As protein: CSATNYRDIGLSSGANVLTF.

The rearrangement joins TRBV10-3 to TRBJ2-3; D assignment may be TRBD1 or TRBD2 (5 bases each). The CDR3 sequence is 15 residues long. Trimming stripped 6 bases from V and 2 bases from J, with 15 bases between. The germline V gene has CDR1 ENHRY and CDR2 SYGVKD. The CDR3 nucleotides read TGTGCCATCAGGCTGGGACCGTCTGTCACAGATACGCAGTATTTT. Protein sequence: CAIRLGPSVTDTQYF.

This clonotype was seen many times. CDR3 in amino acids: CASSWGLAGDTQYF. CDR3 nucleotides: TGTGCCAGCAGCTGGGGACTAGCGGGGGATACGCAGTATTTT. The chain couples TRBV7-2 to TRBJ2-3; 13 bases are a match to TRBD2. V gave up 4 bases and J gave up 6 bases; unmatched junction bases: 1. The CDR3 has 14 residues. CDR1 is SGHTA, CDR2 FQGNSA, per germline.

The rearrangement joins TRBV7-2 to TRBJ2-7; perhaps TRBD1 as D (6 bases). In germline, CDR1 is SGHTA, CDR2 FQGNSA. V dropped 4 bases and J dropped 2 bases, with 12 bases sitting between them. The CDR3 length is 14 residues. CDR3 DNA sequence: TGTGCCAGCAGCTACGACAGGCTAACCTACGAGCAGTACTTC. It codes for CASSYDRLTYEQYF.

A word on this clonotype: A read error may explain this, as a much larger clone is one base away. V is TRBV29-1 and J is TRBJ2-1, with 8 bases identical to TRBD1. The V gene's germline CDR1 is SQVTM and CDR2 ANQGSEA. The trim removed 2 bases at V and 13 bases at J, leaving 10 bases unmatched. This CDR3 is built from 13 residues. CDR3 DNA sequence: TGCAGCGTTGAACGGACAGGGACAGAGACCCAGTTCTTC. It translates to CSVERTGTETQFF.

The CDR3 here is CASSEAPGGGTEAFF. CDR3 bases: TGTGCCAGCAGTGAAGCGCCGGGGGGAGGCACTGAAGCTTTCTTT. The genes are TRBV2 and TRBJ1-1; a possible D gene is TRBD1 (5 bases). Germline V lookup: CDR1 SNHLY, CDR2 FYNNEI. The CDR3 contains 15 residues. Trimming removed 0 bases from V and 4 bases from J, with 12 bases in between.

Many counts were recorded for this clonotype. V gene TRBV29-1 combines with J gene TRBJ2-1; 15 bases are shared with TRBD2. The germline gives CDR1 SQVTM, CDR2 ANQGSEA. J was trimmed by 9 bases and V by 6 bases; bases with no gene match: 6. The CDR3 consists of 14 residues. For the CDR3, the DNA is TGCAGCGTCCGGACTAGCGGGGGGGCGGGTGAGCAGTTCTTC. As protein: CSVRTSGGAGEQFF.

This chain links TRBV3-1 with TRBJ2-4, with unresolved D. The J call may be faulty, since TRBJ2-7 better matches the DNA end. The CDR3 spans 13 residues. Germline CDR1 reads LGHDT; CDR2 reads YNNKEL (reference sequence). The CDR3, as DNA: TGTGCCAGCAGCCATCAGTTAGGGTACGAGCAGTACTTC. Residues: CASSHQLGYEQYF.

This clonotype was counted between two and nine times. CDR3 sequence (DNA): TGCGCCAGCAGCCAAGAAAGGACAGGGTTTGTCGAGCAGTACTTC. Translation gives CASSQERTGFVEQYF. The chain combines TRBV4-3 with TRBJ2-7; 8 bases agree with TRBD1. The CDR3 is 15 amino acids. The trim removed 0 bases at V and 6 bases at J, leaving 7 bases unmatched. Germline CDR1 LGHNA, CDR2 YSLEER.

V and J are TRBV12-3 or TRBV12-4 and TRBJ1-2, with D possibly TRBD1 on 6 matching bases. CDR3 size: 13 residues. Trimming took 6 bases from V and 4 from J, leaving 12 bases between them. CDR3 protein: CASSQRQAYGYTF. The CDR3, as DNA: TGTGCCAGCAGCCAAAGACAGGCCTATGGCTACACCTTC.

The chain carries TRBV6-2 or TRBV6-3 and TRBJ1-5, with D possibly TRBD1 on 6 matching bases. The V and J ends lost 6 bases and 2 bases respectively, with 14 bases between them. The length of the CDR3 is 15 residues. The germline V gene encodes CDR1 MNHEY and CDR2 SVGEGT. CDR3 bases: TGTGCCAGCAGACCAGGGTCAGGGGGCAATCAGCCCCAGCATTTT. Its translation is CASRPGSGGNQPQHF.

The J gene is TRBJ2-6, the V gene TRBV7-9; 7 bases match TRBD1. Germline V gene sequence: CDR1 SEHNR, CDR2 FQNEAQ (reference sequence). The CDR3 totals 19 residues. V lost 5 bases to trimming and J lost 0 bases; unmatched junction nucleotides: 13. CDR3 loop: CASSHPKWGQISGANVLTF. The CDR3 nucleotides read TGTGCCAGCAGCCACCCCAAATGGGGACAGATCTCTGGGGCCAACGTCCTGACTTTC.

The chain links TRBV29-1 to TRBJ2-1; 7 bases agree with TRBD2. The CDR3 loop spans 14 amino acids. The V segment lost 3 bases and the J segment 4 bases; nucleotides outside the gene matches: 6. Germline lookup yields CDR1 SQVTM and CDR2 ANQGSEA. The CDR3 coding sequence is TGCAGCGTTGATATGGCGGGGGAATACAATGAGCAGTTCTTC. Translated: CSVDMAGEYNEQFF.